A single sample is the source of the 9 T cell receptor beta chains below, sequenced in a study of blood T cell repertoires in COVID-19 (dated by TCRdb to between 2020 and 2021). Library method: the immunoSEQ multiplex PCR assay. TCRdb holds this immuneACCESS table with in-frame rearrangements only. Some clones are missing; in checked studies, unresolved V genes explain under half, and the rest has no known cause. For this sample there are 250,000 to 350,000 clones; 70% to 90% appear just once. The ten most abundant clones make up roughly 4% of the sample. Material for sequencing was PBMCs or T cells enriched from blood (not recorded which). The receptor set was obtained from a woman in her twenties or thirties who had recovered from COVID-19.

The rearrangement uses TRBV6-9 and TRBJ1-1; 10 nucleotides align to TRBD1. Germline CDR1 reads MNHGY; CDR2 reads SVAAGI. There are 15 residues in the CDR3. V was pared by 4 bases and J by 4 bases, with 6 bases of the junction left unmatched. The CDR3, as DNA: TGTGCCAGCAGTTGTGGACAGGGGGAAGGCACTGAAGCTTTCTTT. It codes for CASSCGQGEGTEAFF.

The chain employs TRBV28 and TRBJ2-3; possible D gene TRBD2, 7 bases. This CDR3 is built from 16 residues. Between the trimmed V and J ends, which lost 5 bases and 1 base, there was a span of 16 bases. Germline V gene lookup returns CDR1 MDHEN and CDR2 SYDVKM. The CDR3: CASSPLGGGGTDTQYF. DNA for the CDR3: TGTGCCAGCAGTCCTCTTGGAGGGGGGGGCACAGATACGCAGTATTTT.

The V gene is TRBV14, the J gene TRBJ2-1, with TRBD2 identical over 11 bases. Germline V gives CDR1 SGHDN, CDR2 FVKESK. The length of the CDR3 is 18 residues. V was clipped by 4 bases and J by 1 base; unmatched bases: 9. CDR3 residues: CASSRFSGRGRSYNEQFF. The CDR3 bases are TGTGCCAGCAGCCGCTTTAGCGGGAGGGGAAGGTCCTACAATGAGCAGTTCTTC.

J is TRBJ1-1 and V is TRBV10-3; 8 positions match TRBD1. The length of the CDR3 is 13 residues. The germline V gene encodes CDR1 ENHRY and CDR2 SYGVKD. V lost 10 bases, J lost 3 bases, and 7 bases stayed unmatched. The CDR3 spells CATTGVRYTEAFF. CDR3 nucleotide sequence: TGTGCCACGACAGGGGTGAGGTACACTGAAGCTTTCTTT.

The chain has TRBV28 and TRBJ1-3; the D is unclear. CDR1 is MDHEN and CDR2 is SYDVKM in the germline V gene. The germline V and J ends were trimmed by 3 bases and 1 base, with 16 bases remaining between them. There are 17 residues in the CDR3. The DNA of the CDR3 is TGTGCCAGCAGTTTGGCCCTTTATTTCGATTCTGGAAACACCATATATTTT. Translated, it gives CASSLALYFDSGNTIYF.

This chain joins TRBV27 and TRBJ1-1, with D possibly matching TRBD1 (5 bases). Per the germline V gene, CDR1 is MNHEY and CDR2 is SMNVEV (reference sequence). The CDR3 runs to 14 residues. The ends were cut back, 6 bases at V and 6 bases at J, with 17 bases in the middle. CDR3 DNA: TGTGCCAGCAGATTCCCGGGGGGTAGGGCTGAAGCTTTCTTT. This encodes CASRFPGGRAEAFF.

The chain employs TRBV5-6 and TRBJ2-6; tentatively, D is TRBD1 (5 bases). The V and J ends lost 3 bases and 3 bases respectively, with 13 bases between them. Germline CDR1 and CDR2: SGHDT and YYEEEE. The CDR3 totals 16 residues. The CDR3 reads CASSSNQGNGANVLTF. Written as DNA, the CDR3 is TGTGCCAGCAGCTCGAATCAGGGTAATGGGGCCAACGTCCTGACTTTC.

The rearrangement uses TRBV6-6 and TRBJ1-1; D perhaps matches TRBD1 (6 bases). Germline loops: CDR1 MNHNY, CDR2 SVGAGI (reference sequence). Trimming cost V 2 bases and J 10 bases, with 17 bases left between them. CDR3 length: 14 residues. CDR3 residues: CASSYRQAPWGAFF. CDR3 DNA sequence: TGTGCCAGCAGTTACCGACAGGCCCCTTGGGGAGCTTTCTTT.

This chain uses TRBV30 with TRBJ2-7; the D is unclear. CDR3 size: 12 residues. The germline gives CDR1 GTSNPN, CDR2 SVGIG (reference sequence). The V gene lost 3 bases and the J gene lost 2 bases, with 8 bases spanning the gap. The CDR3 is CAWRKRAYEQYF. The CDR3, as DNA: TGTGCCTGGAGAAAGCGAGCCTACGAGCAGTACTTC.